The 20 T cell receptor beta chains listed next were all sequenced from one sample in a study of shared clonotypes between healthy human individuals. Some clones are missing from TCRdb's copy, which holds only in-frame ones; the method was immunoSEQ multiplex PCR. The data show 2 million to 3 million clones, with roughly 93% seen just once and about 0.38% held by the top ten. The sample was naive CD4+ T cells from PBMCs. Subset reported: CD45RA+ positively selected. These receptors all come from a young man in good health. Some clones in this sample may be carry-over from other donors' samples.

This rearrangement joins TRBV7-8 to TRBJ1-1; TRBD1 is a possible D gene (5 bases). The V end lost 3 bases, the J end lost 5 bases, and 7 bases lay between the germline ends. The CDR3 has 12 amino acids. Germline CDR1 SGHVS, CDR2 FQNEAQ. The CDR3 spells CASSFDSTEAFF. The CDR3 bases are TGTGCCAGCAGCTTTGACAGTACTGAAGCTTTCTTT.

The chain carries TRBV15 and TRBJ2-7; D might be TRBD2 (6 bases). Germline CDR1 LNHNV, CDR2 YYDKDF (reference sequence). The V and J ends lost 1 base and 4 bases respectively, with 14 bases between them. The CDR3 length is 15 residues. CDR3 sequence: CATSRARDRAYEQYF. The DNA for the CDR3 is TGTGCCACCAGCAGAGCGCGGGACCGAGCTTACGAGCAGTACTTC.

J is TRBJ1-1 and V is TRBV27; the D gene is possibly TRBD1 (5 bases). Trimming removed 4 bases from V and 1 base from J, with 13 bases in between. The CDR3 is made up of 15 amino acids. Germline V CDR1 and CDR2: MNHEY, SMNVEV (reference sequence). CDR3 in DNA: TGTGCCAGCAGTTACGGGACGGATCCGAACACTGAAGCTTTCTTT. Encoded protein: CASSYGTDPNTEAFF.

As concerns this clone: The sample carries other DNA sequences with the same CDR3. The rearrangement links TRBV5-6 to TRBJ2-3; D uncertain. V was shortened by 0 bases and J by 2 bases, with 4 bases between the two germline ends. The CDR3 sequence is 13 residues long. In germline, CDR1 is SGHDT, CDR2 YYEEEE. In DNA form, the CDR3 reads TGTGCCAGCAGCTTGGCCTCCACAGATACGCAGTATTTT. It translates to CASSLASTDTQYF.

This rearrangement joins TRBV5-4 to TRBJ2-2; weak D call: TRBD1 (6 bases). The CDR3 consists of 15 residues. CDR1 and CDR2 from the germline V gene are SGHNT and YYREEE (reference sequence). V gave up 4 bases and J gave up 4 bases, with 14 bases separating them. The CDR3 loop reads CASSPARTVTGELFF. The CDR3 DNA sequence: TGTGCCAGCAGCCCGGCAAGGACAGTCACCGGGGAGCTGTTTTTT.

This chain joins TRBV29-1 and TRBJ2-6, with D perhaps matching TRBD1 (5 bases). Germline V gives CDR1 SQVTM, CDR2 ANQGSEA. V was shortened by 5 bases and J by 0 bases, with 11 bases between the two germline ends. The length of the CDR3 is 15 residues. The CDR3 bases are TGCAGCGTTCCGACAGACCCCTCTGGGGCCAACGTCCTGACTTTC. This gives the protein CSVPTDPSGANVLTF.

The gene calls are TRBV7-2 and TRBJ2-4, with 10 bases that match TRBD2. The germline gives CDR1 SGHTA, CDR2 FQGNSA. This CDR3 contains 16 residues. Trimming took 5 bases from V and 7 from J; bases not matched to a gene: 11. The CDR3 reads CASSPGGTSAQNIQYF. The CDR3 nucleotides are TGTGCCAGCAGCCCGGGGGGGACTAGCGCCCAGAACATTCAGTACTTC.

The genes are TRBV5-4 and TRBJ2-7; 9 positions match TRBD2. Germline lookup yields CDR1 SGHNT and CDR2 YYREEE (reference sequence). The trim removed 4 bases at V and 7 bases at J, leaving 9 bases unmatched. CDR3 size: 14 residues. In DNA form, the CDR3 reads TGTGCCAGCAGCCTTAGCGGGAGAGGATTTGAGCAGTACTTC. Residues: CASSLSGRGFEQYF. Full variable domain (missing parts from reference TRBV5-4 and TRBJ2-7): ETGVTQSPTHLIKTRGQQVTLRCSSQSGHNTVSWYQQALGQGPQFIFQYYREEENGRGNFPPRFSGLQFPNYSSELNVNALELDDSALYLCASSLSGRGFEQYFGPGTRLTVT.

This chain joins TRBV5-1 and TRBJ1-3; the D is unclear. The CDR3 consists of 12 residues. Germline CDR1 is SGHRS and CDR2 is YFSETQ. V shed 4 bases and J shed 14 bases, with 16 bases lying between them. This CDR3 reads CASSPPEGSLYF. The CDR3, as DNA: TGCGCCAGCAGCCCCCCTGAAGGGTCCTTATATTTT.

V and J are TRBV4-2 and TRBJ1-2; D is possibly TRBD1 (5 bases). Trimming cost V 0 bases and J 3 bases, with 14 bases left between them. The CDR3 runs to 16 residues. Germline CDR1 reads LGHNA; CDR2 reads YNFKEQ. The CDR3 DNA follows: TGTGCCAGCAGCCAAGATCCGATGGGGGTTCACTATGGCTACACCTTC. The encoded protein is CASSQDPMGVHYGYTF.

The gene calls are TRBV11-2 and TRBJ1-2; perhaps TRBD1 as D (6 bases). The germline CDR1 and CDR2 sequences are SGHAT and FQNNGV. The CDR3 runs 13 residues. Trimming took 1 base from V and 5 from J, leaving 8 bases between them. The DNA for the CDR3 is TGTGCCAGCAGCTTAGGTGGACAGTATGGCTACACCTTC. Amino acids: CASSLGGQYGYTF.

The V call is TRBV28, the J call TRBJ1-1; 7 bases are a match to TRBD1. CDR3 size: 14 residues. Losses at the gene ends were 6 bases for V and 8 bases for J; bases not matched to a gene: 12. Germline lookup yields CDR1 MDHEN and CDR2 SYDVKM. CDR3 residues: CASSPGQKGWEAFF. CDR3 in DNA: TGTGCCAGCAGCCCGGGACAGAAGGGTTGGGAAGCTTTCTTT.

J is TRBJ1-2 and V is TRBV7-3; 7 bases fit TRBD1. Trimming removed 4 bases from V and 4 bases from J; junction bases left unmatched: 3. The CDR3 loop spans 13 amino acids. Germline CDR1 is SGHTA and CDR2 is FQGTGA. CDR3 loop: CASSSSGGYGYTF. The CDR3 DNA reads TGTGCCAGCAGCTCCTCAGGGGGCTATGGCTACACCTTC.

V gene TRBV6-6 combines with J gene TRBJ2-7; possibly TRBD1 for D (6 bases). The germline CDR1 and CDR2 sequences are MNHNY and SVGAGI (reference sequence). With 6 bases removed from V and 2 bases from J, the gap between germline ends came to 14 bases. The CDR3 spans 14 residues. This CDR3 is CASRLGTPPYEQYF. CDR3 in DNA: TGTGCCAGCAGGCTCGGGACACCTCCCTACGAGCAGTACTTC.

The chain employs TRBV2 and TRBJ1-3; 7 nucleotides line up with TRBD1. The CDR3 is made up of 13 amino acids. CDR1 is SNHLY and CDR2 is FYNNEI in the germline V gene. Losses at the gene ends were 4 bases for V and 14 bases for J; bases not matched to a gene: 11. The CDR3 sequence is CASSVGQNSPLYF. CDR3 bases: TGTGCCAGCAGTGTGGGACAGAACTCACCGTTATATTTT.

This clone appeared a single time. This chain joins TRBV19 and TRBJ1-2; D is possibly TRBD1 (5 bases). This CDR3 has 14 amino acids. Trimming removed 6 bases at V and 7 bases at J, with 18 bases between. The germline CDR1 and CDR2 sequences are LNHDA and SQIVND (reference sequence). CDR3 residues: CASRPHGGFGGYTF. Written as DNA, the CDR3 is TGTGCCAGTAGACCCCACGGGGGTTTCGGTGGCTACACCTTC.

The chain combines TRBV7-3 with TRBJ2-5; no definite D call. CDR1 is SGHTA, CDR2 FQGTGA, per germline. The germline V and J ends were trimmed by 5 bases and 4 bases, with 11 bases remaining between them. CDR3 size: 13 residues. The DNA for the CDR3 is TGTGCCAGCAGCCTCGGAGTTACAGAGACCCAGTACTTC. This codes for CASSLGVTETQYF. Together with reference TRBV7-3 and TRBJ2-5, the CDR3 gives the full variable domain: GAGVSQTPSNKVTEKGKYVELRCDPISGHTALYWYRQSLGQGPEFLIYFQGTGAADDSGLPNDRFFAVRPEGSVSTLKIQRTERGDSAVYLCASSLGVTETQYFGPGTRLLVL.

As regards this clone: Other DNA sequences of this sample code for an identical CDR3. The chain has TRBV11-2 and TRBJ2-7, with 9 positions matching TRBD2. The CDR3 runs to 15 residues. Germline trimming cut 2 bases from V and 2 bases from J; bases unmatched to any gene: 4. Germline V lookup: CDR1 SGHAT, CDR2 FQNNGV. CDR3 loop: CASSLWAGGTYEQYF. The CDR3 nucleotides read TGTGCCAGCAGCTTATGGGCGGGAGGGACCTACGAGCAGTACTTC.

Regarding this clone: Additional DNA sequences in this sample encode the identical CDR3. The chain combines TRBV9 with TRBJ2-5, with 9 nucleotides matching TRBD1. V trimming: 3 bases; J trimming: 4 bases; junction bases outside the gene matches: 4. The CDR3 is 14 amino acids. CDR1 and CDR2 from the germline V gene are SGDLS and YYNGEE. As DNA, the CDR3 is TGTGCCAGCAGCGCCGACAGGGGGGGAGAGACCCAGTACTTC. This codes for CASSADRGGETQYF. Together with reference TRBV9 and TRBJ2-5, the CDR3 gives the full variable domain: DSGVTQTPKHLITATGQRVTLRCSPRSGDLSVYWYQQSLDQGLQFLIQYYNGEERAKGNILERFSAQQFPDLHSELNLSSLELGDSALYFCASSADRGGETQYFGPGTRLLVL.

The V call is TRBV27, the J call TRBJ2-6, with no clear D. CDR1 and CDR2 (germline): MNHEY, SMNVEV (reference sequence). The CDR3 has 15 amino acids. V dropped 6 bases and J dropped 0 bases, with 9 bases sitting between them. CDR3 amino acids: CASSRYSSGANVLTF. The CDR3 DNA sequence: TGTGCCAGCAGCCGATACAGCTCTGGGGCCAACGTCCTGACTTTC.